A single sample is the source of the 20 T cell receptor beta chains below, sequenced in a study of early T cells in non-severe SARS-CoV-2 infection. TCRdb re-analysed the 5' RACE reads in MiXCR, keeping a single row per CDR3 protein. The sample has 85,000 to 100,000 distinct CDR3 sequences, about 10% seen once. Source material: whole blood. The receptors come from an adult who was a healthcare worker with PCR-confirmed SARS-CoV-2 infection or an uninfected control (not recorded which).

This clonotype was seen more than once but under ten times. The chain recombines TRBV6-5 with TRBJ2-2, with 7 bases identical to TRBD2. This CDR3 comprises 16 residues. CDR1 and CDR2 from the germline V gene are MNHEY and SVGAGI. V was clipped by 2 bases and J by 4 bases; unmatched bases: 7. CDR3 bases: TGTGCCAGCAGTTACGAGGCTAGCGGTACCACCGGGGAGCTGTTTTTT. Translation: CASSYEASGTTGELFF.

This chain's CDR3 is CASSLSTLPPSLYNSPLHF. CDR3 coding DNA: TGTGCCAGCAGTTTATCGACCCTCCCGCCCTCGCTCTATAATTCACCCCTCCACTTT. The gene calls are TRBV27 and TRBJ1-6, with no clear D. The germline V and J ends were trimmed by 0 bases and 3 bases, with 18 bases remaining between them. CDR1 and CDR2 (germline): MNHEY, SMNVEV (reference sequence). The length of the CDR3 is 19 residues.

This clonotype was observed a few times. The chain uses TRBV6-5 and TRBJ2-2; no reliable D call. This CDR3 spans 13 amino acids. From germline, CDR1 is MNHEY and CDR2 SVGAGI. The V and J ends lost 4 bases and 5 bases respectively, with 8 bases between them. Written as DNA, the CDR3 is TGTGCCAGCAGTTTTGCCAGGACCGGGGAGCTGTTTTTT. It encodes CASSFARTGELFF.

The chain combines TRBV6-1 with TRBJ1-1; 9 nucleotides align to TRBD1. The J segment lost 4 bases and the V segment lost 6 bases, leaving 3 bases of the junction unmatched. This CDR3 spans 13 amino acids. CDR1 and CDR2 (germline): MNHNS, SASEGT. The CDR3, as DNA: TGTGCCAGCAGAGGACAGGGGTCCACTGAAGCTTTCTTT. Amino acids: CASRGQGSTEAFF.

The CDR3 coding sequence is TGCGCCAGCAGCCAAGGGATACAAGAGACCCAGTACTTC. Translating it yields CASSQGIQETQYF. The V call is TRBV4-1, the J call TRBJ2-5, with unresolved D. CDR1 and CDR2 from the germline V gene are MGHRA and YSYEKL. The ends were cut back, 1 base at V and 2 bases at J, with 5 bases in the middle. The CDR3 has 13 residues.

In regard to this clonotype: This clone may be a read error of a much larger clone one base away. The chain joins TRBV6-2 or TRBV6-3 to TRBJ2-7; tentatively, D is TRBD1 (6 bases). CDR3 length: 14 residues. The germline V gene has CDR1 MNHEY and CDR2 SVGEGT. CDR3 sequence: CVSTQGPLAYEQYF. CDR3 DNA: TGTGTCAGCACCCAGGGGCCGTTAGCCTACGAGCAGTACTTC.

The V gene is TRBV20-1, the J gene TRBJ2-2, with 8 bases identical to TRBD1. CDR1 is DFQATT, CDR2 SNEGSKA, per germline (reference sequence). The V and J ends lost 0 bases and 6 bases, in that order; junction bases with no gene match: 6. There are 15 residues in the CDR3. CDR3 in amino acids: CSARDGQGASGELFF. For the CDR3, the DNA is TGCAGTGCTAGAGATGGGCAGGGGGCTTCCGGGGAGCTGTTTTTT.

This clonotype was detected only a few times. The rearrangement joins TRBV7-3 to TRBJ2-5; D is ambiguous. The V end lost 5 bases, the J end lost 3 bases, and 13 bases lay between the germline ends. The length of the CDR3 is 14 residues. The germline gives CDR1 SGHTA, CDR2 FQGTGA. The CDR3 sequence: CASSPGRAEETQYF. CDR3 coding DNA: TGTGCCAGCAGCCCCGGTAGGGCAGAAGAGACCCAGTACTTC.

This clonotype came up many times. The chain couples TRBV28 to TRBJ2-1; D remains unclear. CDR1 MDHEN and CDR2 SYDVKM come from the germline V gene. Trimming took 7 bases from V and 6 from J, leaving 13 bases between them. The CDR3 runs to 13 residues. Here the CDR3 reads CASKPRVSNEQFF. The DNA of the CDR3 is TGTGCCAGCAAACCTAGAGTCTCCAATGAGCAGTTCTTC.

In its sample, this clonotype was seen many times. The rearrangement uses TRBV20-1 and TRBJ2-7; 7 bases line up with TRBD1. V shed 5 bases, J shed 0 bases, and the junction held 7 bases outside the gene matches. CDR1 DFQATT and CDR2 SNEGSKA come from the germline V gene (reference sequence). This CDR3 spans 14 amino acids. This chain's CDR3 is CSARDRVISYEQYF. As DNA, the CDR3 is TGCAGTGCTCGCGACAGGGTGATCTCCTACGAGCAGTACTTC.

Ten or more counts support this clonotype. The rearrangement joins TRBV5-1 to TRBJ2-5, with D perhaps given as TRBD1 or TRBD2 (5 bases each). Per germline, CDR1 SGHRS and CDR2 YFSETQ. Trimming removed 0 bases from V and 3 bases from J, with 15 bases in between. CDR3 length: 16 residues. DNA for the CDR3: TGCGCCAGCAGCTTGGCGGTTGGGGACGGAGAAGAGACCCAGTACTTC. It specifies CASSLAVGDGEETQYF.

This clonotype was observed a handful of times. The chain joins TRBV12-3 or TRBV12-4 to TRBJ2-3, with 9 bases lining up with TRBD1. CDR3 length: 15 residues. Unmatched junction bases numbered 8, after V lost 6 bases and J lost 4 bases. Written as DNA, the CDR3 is TGTGCCAGCAGGGCCATCACAGGGGGCCCAGATACGCAGTATTTT. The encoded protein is CASRAITGGPDTQYF.

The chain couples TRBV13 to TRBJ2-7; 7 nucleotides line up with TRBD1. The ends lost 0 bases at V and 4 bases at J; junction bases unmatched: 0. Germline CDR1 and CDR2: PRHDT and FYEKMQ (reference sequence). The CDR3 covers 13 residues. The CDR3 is CASSLGRGYEQYF. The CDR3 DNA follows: TGTGCCAGCAGCTTAGGCAGGGGGTACGAGCAGTACTTC.

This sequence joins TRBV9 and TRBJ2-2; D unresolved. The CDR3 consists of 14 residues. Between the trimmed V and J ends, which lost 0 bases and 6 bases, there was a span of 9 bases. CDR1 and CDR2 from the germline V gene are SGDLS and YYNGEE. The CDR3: CASSVEMTSGELFF. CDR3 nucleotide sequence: TGTGCCAGCAGCGTAGAAATGACCTCCGGGGAGCTGTTTTTT.

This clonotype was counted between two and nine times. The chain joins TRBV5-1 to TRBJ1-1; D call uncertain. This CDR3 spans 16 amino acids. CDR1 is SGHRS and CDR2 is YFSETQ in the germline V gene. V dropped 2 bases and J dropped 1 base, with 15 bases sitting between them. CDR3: CASSLRSGRRNTEAFF. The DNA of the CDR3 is TGCGCCAGCAGCTTAAGATCGGGCAGGAGGAACACTGAAGCTTTCTTT. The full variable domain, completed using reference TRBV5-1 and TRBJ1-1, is KAGVTQTPRYLIKTRGQQVTLSCSPISGHRSVSWYQQTPGQGLQFLFEYFSETQRNKGNFPGRFSGRQFSNSRSEMNVSTLELGDSALYLCASSLRSGRRNTEAFFGQGTRLTVV.

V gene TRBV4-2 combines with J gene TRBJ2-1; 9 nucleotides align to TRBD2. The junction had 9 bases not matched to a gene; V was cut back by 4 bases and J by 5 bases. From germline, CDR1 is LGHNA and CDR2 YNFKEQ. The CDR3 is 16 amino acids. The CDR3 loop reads CASSPEGLAGDNEQFF. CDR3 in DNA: TGTGCCAGCAGCCCGGAGGGGTTAGCGGGGGACAATGAGCAGTTCTTC.

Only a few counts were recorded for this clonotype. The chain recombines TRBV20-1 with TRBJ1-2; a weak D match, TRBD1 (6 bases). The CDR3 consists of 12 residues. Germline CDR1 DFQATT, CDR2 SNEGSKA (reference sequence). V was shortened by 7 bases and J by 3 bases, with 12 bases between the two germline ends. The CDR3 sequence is CSGVAGDYGYTF. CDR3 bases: TGCAGTGGAGTAGCAGGGGACTATGGCTACACCTTC.

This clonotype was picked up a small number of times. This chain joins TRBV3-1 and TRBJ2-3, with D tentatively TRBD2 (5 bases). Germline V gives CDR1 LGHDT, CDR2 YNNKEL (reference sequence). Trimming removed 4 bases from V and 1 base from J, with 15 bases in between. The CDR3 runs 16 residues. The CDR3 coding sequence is TGTGCCAGCAGCCTCCGGACTGGCCTCGGCACAGATACGCAGTATTTT. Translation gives CASSLRTGLGTDTQYF.

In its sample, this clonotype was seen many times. Here the CDR3 DNA reads TGCAGCGTCAGAAGGACCCCCACTGAAGCTTTCTTT. Translation gives CSVRRTPTEAFF. The chain is built from TRBV29-1 and TRBJ1-1; D is ambiguous. V gave up 6 bases and J gave up 4 bases, with 12 bases separating them. Per germline, CDR1 SQVTM and CDR2 ANQGSEA. The CDR3 is 12 residues long. The complete variable domain, with remaining parts taken from reference TRBV29-1 and TRBJ1-1, reads SAVISQKPSRDICQRGTSLTIQCQVDSQVTMMFWYRQQPGQSLTLIATANQGSEATYESGFVIDKFPISRPNLTFSTLTVSNMSPEDSSIYLCSVRRTPTEAFFGQGTRLTVV.

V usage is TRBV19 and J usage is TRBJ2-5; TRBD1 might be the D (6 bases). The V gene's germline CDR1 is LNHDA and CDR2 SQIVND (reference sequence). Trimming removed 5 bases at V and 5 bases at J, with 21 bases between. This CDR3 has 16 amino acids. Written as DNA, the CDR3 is TGTGCCAGTAGTCTATCTACCGGGACAATCGGGGAGACCCAGTACTTC. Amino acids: CASSLSTGTIGETQYF.